The subject of this entry is one TCR beta chain. Its antigen is unidentified. This PCR relied on a set of 60 Vbeta primers and 13 Jbeta primers. Measured with immunoSEQ multiplex PCR; TCRdb has only the in-frame clones, and not every one. The table records approximately 150,000 clones, about 80% of them present only once. With V trimmed by 4 bases and J by 1 base, 6 bases remained unmatched. There are 16 residues in the CDR3. Germline V lookup: CDR1 SGHRS, CDR2 YFSETQ. The entry originates in a study of cytomegalovirus exposure and HLA in healthy donors. On the study more broadly: Earlier results showed roughly 120 million unique TCR beta sequences derived from approximately 170 million T cells. Whole-study findings and limits: In an earlier analysis, about 87% or about 30%: the productive usage of most TCR beta V segments. Associated with HLA alleles at 0.05 false discovery rate in a later analysis were 16,951 TCR beta sequences.

Samples came from healthy bone marrow donors. The sequencing sample was made of PBMCs. The chain carries TRBV5-1 and TRBJ2-2, with TRBD1 identical over 8 bases. The sequence was obtained from a male donor in good health and CMV-seronegative. The CDR3 protein is CASSPVGQGNTGELFF. The CDR3 DNA reads TGCGCCAGCAGCCCCGTCGGACAGGGGAACACCGGGGAGCTGTTTTTT.